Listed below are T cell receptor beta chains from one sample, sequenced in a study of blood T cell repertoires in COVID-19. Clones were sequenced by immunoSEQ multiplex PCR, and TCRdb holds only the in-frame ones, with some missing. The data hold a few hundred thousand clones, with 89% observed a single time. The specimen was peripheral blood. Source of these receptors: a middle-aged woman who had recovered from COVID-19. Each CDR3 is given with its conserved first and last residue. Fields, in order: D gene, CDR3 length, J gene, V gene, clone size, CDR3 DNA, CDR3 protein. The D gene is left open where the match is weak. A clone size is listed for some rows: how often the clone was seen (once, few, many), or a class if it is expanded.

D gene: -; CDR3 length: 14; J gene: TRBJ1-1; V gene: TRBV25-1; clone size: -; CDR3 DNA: TGTGCCAGCAGTGAACCAGGGAAGAACACTGAAGCTTTCTTT; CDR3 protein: CASSEPGKNTEAFF
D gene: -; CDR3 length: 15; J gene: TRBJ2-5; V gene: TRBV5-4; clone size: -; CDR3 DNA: TGTGCCAGCAGCCCCCGGCGGTCCACGGAGGAGACCCAGTACTTC; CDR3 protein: CASSPRRSTEETQYF
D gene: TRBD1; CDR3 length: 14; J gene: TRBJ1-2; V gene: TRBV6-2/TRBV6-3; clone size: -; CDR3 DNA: TGTGCCAGCAGCTTCCTCGACAGGGGCGATGGCTACACCTTC; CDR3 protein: CASSFLDRGDGYTF
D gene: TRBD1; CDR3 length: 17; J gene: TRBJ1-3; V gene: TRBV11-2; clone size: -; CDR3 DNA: TGTGCCAGCAGCTCCGGACAGGGACGACACTCTGGAAACACCATATATTTT; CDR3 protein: CASSSGQGRHSGNTIYF
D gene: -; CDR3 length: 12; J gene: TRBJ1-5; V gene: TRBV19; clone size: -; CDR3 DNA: TGTGCCAGCGGCGGGCCACGTGGGCCCCAGCATTTT; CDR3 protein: CASGGPRGPQHF
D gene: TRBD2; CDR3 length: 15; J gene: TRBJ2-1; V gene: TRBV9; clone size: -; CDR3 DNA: TGTGCCAGCAGCGTGACTAGCGGGGGGGCATCTGAGCAGTTCTTC; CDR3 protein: CASSVTSGGASEQFF
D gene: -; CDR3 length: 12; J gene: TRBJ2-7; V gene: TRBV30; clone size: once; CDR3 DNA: TGTGCCTGGATGCCCGGGGCCTACGAGCAGTACTTC; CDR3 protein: CAWMPGAYEQYF
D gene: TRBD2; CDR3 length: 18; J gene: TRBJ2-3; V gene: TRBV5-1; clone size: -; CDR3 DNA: TGCGCCAGCAGCAGGAGGGCTAGCGGGATGTTAAGCACAGATACGCAGTATTTT; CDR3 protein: CASSRRASGMLSTDTQYF
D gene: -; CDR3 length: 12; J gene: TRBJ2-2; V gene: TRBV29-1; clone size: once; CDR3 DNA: TGCAGCGTTGGTCAAAACACCGGGGAGCTGTTTTTT; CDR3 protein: CSVGQNTGELFF
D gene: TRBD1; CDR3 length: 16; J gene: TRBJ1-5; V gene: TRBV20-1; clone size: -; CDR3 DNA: TGCAGTGCTAGTAACAGGGGTGCCGTTAGCAATCAGCCCCAGCATTTT; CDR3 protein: CSASNRGAVSNQPQHF
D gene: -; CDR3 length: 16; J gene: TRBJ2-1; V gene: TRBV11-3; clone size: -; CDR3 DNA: TGTGCCAGCAGCTTATCTTTGGCCGGGGATTTCGGTGAGCAGTTCTTC; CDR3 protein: CASSLSLAGDFGEQFF
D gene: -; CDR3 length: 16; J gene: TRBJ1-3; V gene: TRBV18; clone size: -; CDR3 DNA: TGTGCCAGCTCACCACTTGCGAAATTCTCTGGAAACACCATATATTTT; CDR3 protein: CASSPLAKFSGNTIYF
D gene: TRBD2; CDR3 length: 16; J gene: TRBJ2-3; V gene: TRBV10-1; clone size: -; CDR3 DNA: TGCGCCAGCAGTGAGGAAGGTAGCGGGAGGTCAGATACGCAGTATTTT; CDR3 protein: CASSEEGSGRSDTQYF
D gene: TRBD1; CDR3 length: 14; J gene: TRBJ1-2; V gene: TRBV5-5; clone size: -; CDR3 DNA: TGTGCCAGCAGCCGAACCGGGACAGACTATGGCTACACCTTC; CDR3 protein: CASSRTGTDYGYTF
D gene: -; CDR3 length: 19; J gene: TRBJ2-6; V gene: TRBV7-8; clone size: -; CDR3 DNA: TGTGCCAGCAGCTTACCCCAATGGGAGAGTCCCACTGGGGCCAACGTCCTGACTTTC; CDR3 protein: CASSLPQWESPTGANVLTF
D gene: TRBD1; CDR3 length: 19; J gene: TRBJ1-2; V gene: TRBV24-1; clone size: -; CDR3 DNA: TGTGCCACCAGTGACGTACATAGGGGGGACAGGGGGTCATACTATGGCTACACCTTC; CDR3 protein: CATSDVHRGDRGSYYGYTF
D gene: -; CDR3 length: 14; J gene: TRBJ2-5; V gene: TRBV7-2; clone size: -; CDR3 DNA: TGTGCCAGCAGCTTAGGCTCCCTAGGAGAGACCCAGTACTTC; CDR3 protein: CASSLGSLGETQYF
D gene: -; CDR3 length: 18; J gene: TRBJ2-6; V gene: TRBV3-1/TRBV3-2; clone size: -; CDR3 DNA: TGTGCCAGCAGCCAAGTCCAGGGAAGCCGCTCTGGGGCCAACGTCCTGACTTTC; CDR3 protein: CASSQVQGSRSGANVLTF
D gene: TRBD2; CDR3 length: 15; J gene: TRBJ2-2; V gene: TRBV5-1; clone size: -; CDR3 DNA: TGCGCCAGCAGATCTAGCGGGGGGAACACCGGGGAGCTGTTTTTT; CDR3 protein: CASRSSGGNTGELFF
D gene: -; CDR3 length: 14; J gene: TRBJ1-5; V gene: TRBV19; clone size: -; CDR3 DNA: TGTGCCAGTAGTATGGTGGCAGGGAATCAGCCCCAGCATTTT; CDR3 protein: CASSMVAGNQPQHF
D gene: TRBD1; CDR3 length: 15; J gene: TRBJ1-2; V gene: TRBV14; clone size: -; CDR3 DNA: TGTGCCAGCAGCCCCCGATCGACAGGGATCTATGGCTACACCTTC; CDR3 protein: CASSPRSTGIYGYTF
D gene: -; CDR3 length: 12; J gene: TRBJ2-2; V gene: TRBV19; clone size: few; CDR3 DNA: TGTGCCAGTAACAGGGCAAGCGGGGAGCTGTTTTTT; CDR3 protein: CASNRASGELFF
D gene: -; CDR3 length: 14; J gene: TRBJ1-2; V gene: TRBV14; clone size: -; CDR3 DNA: TGTGCCAGCAGCCAAGATCGGTCCTATTATGGCTACACCTTC; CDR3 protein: CASSQDRSYYGYTF
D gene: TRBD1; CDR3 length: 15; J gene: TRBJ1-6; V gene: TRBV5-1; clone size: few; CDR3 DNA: TGCGCCAGCAAAAGGGACAGGTCCTATAATTCACCCCTCCACTTT; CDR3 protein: CASKRDRSYNSPLHF
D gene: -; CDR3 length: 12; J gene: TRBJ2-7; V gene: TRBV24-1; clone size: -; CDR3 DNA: TGTGCCGCTCAAGGGAGCTCGAGGGAGCAGTACTTC; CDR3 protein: CAAQGSSREQYF
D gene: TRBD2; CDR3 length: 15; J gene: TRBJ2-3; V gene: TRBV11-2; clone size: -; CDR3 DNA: TGTGCCAGCAGCTTAAGTCTAGCGGTGACAGATACGCAGTATTTT; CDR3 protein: CASSLSLAVTDTQYF
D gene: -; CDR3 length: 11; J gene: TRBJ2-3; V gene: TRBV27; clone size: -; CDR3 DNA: TGTGCCAGCGGGCCCCGGGATACGCAGTATTTT; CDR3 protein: CASGPRDTQYF
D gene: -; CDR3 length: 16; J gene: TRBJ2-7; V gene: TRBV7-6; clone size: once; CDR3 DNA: TGTGCCAGCAGCCCAAACCCGACAGCCGAACTCTACGAGCAGTACTTC; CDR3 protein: CASSPNPTAELYEQYF
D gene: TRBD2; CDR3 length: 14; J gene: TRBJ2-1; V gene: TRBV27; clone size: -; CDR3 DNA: TGTGCCAGCAGTTTACTACTAGCGGGAGGTGAGCAGTTCTTC; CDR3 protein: CASSLLLAGGEQFF